These 2 T cell receptor beta chains originate from one sample sequenced in a study of blood T cell repertoires in COVID-19. Sequenced by immunoSEQ multiplex PCR; TCRdb stores in-frame clones only, minus some. Of 200,000 to 250,000 clones listed, about 91% are singletons. The source material was peripheral blood. The receptor source for this set is a woman between 40 and 50 years old with acute or convalescent COVID-19.

V is TRBV3-1 (or the pseudogene TRBV3-2) and J is TRBJ1-5; D is undetermined. Germline V gives CDR1 LGHDT, CDR2 YNNKEL (reference sequence). CDR3 length equals 13 residues. Between the trimmed V and J ends, which lost 0 bases and 7 bases, there was a span of 7 bases. The CDR3 DNA follows: TGTGCCAGCAGCCAAGATCTGGGCCAGCCCCAGCATTTT. Amino acid sequence: CASSQDLGQPQHF.

The CDR3 coding sequence is TGTGCCAGCTCACCTTTACGGGCGTTTCAGGGCAATGAGCAGTTCTTC. Translation gives CASSPLRAFQGNEQFF. This sequence joins TRBV18 and TRBJ2-1; D is possibly TRBD1 (5 bases). The CDR3 loop spans 16 amino acids. V was trimmed by 3 bases and J by 6 bases, leaving 18 bases between them. Germline CDR1 KGHSH, CDR2 LQKENI.